The 20 T cell receptor beta chains presented below share a single source sample, sequenced in a study of T cells in Graves' hyperthyroidism and ophthalmopathy. Template material for amplifying TCR beta CDR3 regions consisted of RNA transcripts. First-round RT-PCR targeting the TCR CDR3 was performed with the HTBI primer set. A single record per CDR3 protein comes from TCRdb applying MiXCR to the multiplex PCR reads. The sample has about 560,000 distinct CDR3 sequences; 15% to 17% are singletons. The sequenced sample consisted of blood. These receptors were collected from a woman in her 30s with Graves' hyperthyroidism.

This clonotype turned up a few times. The rearrangement links TRBV5-1 to TRBJ2-5; D remains unclear. Germline values: CDR1 SGHRS, CDR2 YFSETQ. Trimming removed 6 bases at V and 0 bases at J, with 3 bases between. There are 11 residues in the CDR3. This CDR3 is CASTNQETQYF. CDR3 DNA: TGCGCCAGCACCAACCAAGAGACCCAGTACTTC.

On this clonotype itself: A read error may be the cause here, since a much bigger clone is one base away. The chain has TRBV7-2 and TRBJ2-5; 9 bases map to TRBD2. CDR3 size: 15 residues. Germline CDR1 reads SGHTA; CDR2 reads FQGNSA. In nucleotides, the CDR3 is TGTGTCAGCAGCTTAGGAGGGACTAGCTTCGAGACCCAGTACTTC. Protein: CVSSLGGTSFETQYF.

This clonotype was seen ten or more times. This chain connects TRBV20-1 to TRBJ2-7; 13 bases agree with TRBD2. CDR3 length: 14 amino acids. Trimming took 3 bases from V and 2 from J; bases not matched to a gene: 1. Per germline, CDR1 DFQATT and CDR2 SNEGSKA (reference sequence). DNA for the CDR3: TGCAGTGCTAGGACTAGCGGGGGGCCCTACGAGCAGTACTTC. This sequence encodes CSARTSGGPYEQYF.

This clonotype was detected many times. The rearrangement links TRBV27 to TRBJ1-2, with 7 positions matching TRBD1. The CDR3 has 13 residues. The germline V gene has CDR1 MNHEY and CDR2 SMNVEV (reference sequence). The V gene end was trimmed by 5 bases and the J gene end by 2 bases; junction bases not matched to a gene: 2. This CDR3 is CASSTGQNYGYTF. The CDR3 DNA reads TGTGCCAGCAGTACGGGACAGAACTATGGCTACACCTTC.

This clonotype was counted between two and nine times. The chain links TRBV13 to TRBJ2-1; tentatively, D is TRBD1 or TRBD2 (5 bases each). The CDR3 contains 16 residues. The germline V and J ends were trimmed by 0 bases and 12 bases, with 21 bases remaining between them. The germline CDR1 and CDR2 sequences are PRHDT and FYEKMQ (reference sequence). For the CDR3, the DNA is TGTGCCAGCAGCTTAGGCCCTGGGACCACCTCCAACGGGCAGTTCTTC. This gives the protein CASSLGPGTTSNGQFF.

V usage is TRBV20-1 and J usage is TRBJ2-1, with 10 bases aligning to TRBD1. Germline lookup yields CDR1 DFQATT and CDR2 SNEGSKA (reference sequence). The CDR3 runs to 13 residues. The CDR3 DNA is TGCAGGGCCGGGACAGGGGAAGGAGTTGAGCAGTTCTTC. Translated, it gives CRAGTGEGVEQFF.

About this clonotype: This clone may be a read error of a much larger clone one base away. The chain has TRBV2 and TRBJ1-3, with TRBD1 matching over 7 bases. The CDR3 contains 18 residues. Looked up from germline, CDR1 is SNHLY and CDR2 is FYNNEI. The CDR3 sequence is CASWRVGDSHLSGDTIYF. Here the CDR3 DNA reads TGTGCCAGCTGGAGGGTTGGGGACAGTCACCTCTCTGGAGACACCATATATTTT.

The J gene is TRBJ1-2, the V gene TRBV12-3 or TRBV12-4, with D unclear. The CDR3 is 13 amino acids. The V end was cut by 10 bases, the J end by 2 bases, with 14 bases between. In DNA form, the CDR3 reads TGTGCCACCCGAACAGTACGGAACTATGGCTACACCTTC. Translation gives CATRTVRNYGYTF.

This clonotype was seen many times. This chain connects TRBV20-1 to TRBJ2-2, with 12 bases identical to TRBD2. CDR3 length: 17 residues. The junction had 11 bases not matched to a gene; V was cut back by 6 bases and J by 3 bases. CDR1 and CDR2 (germline): DFQATT, SNEGSKA (reference sequence). The CDR3 DNA follows: TGCAGTGCCCGGTCTAGCGGGAGGGCCCGTGACACCGGGGAGCTGTTTTTT. Its translation is CSARSSGRARDTGELFF.

The sample holds many counts of this clonotype. The V gene is TRBV20-1, the J gene TRBJ2-7, with 10 bases that match TRBD1. The V gene end was trimmed by 1 base and the J gene end by 6 bases; junction bases not matched to a gene: 6. There are 14 residues in the CDR3. Germline V lookup: CDR1 DFQATT, CDR2 SNEGSKA (reference sequence). The CDR3 here is CSARVYGTGVEQYF. CDR3 nucleotides: TGCAGTGCTAGAGTTTACGGGACAGGGGTCGAGCAGTACTTC.

This clonotype has just a few counts. This chain uses TRBV20-1 with TRBJ2-7; 11 bases map to TRBD2. CDR1 is DFQATT and CDR2 is SNEGSKA in the germline V gene (reference sequence). This CDR3 has 15 amino acids. Losses at the gene ends were 4 bases for V and 4 bases for J; bases not matched to a gene: 9. Here the CDR3 DNA reads TGCAGTGCTATTAATATAGCGGGAGGGGTTTACGAGCAGTACTTC. Encoded protein: CSAINIAGGVYEQYF.

The chain employs TRBV4-3 and TRBJ2-2, with D perhaps matching TRBD1 or TRBD2 (6 bases each). The CDR3 runs to 15 residues. The V end was cut by 0 bases, the J end by 6 bases, with 11 bases between. Germline lookup yields CDR1 LGHNA and CDR2 YSLEER. CDR3 region: CASSQDLGGPGELFF. DNA for the CDR3: TGCGCCAGCAGCCAAGATTTGGGGGGCCCCGGGGAGCTGTTTTTT.

This clonotype was observed a handful of times. CDR3 region: CSARGFAGGGTDTQYF. The CDR3 nucleotides read TGCAGTGCTAGAGGTTTTGCGGGAGGGGGTACAGATACGCAGTATTTT. This sequence joins TRBV20-1 and TRBJ2-3; 9 bases agree with TRBD2. Trimming at V came to 1 base and at J to 3 bases, leaving 8 bases not matched to a gene. This CDR3 comprises 16 residues. CDR1 and CDR2 (germline): DFQATT, SNEGSKA (reference sequence).

This clonotype was counted ten times or more. As DNA, the CDR3 is TGTGCCAGCAGCCCCACCACGGGACTACGCTTATGGCCAGATACGCAGTATTTT. It yields the protein CASSPTTGLRLWPDTQYF. The chain recombines TRBV7-2 with TRBJ2-3, with TRBD2 matching 7 bases. From germline, CDR1 is SGHTA and CDR2 FQGNSA. The V segment lost 5 bases and the J segment 4 bases; nucleotides outside the gene matches: 18. The CDR3 has 18 residues.

This clonotype was found many times. The chain links TRBV13 to TRBJ2-3, with D tentatively TRBD1 (5 bases). The V gene's germline CDR1 is PRHDT and CDR2 FYEKMQ (reference sequence). Trimming stripped 8 bases from V and 2 bases from J, with 14 bases between. This CDR3 contains 14 residues. This CDR3 is CASRVKGATDTQYF. CDR3 sequence (DNA): TGTGCCAGCCGTGTGAAAGGGGCCACAGATACGCAGTATTTT. Variable domain in full (rest from reference TRBV13 and TRBJ2-3): AAGVIQSPRHLIKEKRETATLKCYPIPRHDTVYWYQQGPGQDPQFLISFYEKMQSDKGSIPDRFSAQQFSDYHSELNMSSLELGDSALYFCASRVKGATDTQYFGPGTRLTVL.

This clonotype was observed many times. V is TRBV5-5 and J is TRBJ1-4; D not certain. CDR3 length equals 13 residues. Trimming shortened V by 6 bases and J by 8 bases, and 14 bases separated the two germline ends. Per the germline V gene, CDR1 is SGHKS and CDR2 is YYEKEE (reference sequence). The CDR3 protein is CASTDPGREKLFF. CDR3 nucleotides: TGTGCCAGCACGGACCCCGGGCGGGAAAAACTGTTTTTT.

This clonotype was counted ten times or more. The J gene is TRBJ2-5, the V gene TRBV7-2; the match to TRBD2 covers 9 bases. The CDR3 has 17 residues. CDR1 is SGHTA, CDR2 FQGNSA, per germline. The junction had 14 bases not matched to a gene; V was cut back by 4 bases and J by 5 bases. CDR3 sequence: CASSSSLLAGGMETQYF. The DNA of the CDR3 is TGTGCCAGCAGCTCCAGCCTGTTGGCGGGAGGGATGGAGACCCAGTACTTC.

Ten or more counts support this clonotype. The CDR3 is CASRWGNDSPLHF. The CDR3 region has the DNA TGTGCCAGCAGATGGGGGAATGATTCACCCCTCCACTTT. This chain links TRBV6-1 with TRBJ1-6; maybe TRBD1 (5 bases). CDR1 and CDR2 from the germline V gene are MNHNS and SASEGT. The CDR3 loop spans 13 amino acids. V lost 6 bases, J lost 8 bases, and 11 bases lay in between.

The rearrangement links TRBV20-1 to TRBJ2-1, with 15 bases lining up with TRBD2. Germline assignment: CDR1 DFQATT and CDR2 SNEGSKA (reference sequence). V lost 3 bases, J lost 7 bases, and 7 bases stayed unmatched. This CDR3 region has 16 residues. For the CDR3, the DNA is TGCAGTGCTAGGTCCGGGACTAGCGGGAGGATTAATGAGCAGTTCTTC. This codes for CSARSGTSGRINEQFF.

This clonotype appeared a few times. The genes are TRBV27 and TRBJ2-4; unclear D gene. Germline V gene data show CDR1 as MNHEY and CDR2 as SMNVEV (reference sequence). The CDR3 is 13 residues long. V lost 3 bases and J lost 6, with 9 bases in between. Written as DNA, the CDR3 is TGTGCCAGCAGTTTTTTGGGCAGAAACATTCAGTACTTC. It is translated as CASSFLGRNIQYF.